A selection of T cell receptor beta chains follows, all from one sample in a study of shared clonotypes between healthy human individuals. TCRdb's table, derived via immunoSEQ multiplex PCR, lists solely in-frame clones and lacks some. Here the sample spans 1.5 million to 2.5 million clones, approximately 95% being singletons. The sample comprised naive CD8+ T cells sorted from blood. The receptors shown here come from a man aged 18 to 35 in good health. Both conserved end residues are part of each CDR3. D genes are given only for firm matches. Only some rows state a clone size, as once, few, many or a class for expanded clones.

D gene: .
V gene: TRBV5-4
clone size: .
J gene: TRBJ1-2
CDR3 protein: CASSLEVSRGYTF
CDR3 DNA: TGTGCCAGCAGCTTGGAAGTGAGTCGCGGCTACACCTTC

D gene: TRBD1
V gene: TRBV5-8
clone size: .
J gene: TRBJ1-5
CDR3 protein: CASSEDRGQSPQHF
CDR3 DNA: TGTGCCAGCAGCGAGGACAGGGGGCAAAGTCCCCAGCATTTT

D gene: TRBD2
V gene: TRBV6-1
clone size: .
J gene: TRBJ2-1
CDR3 protein: CASSDTLAGWYNEQFF
CDR3 DNA: TGTGCCAGCAGTGATACGCTAGCGGGGTGGTACAATGAGCAGTTCTTC

D gene: .
V gene: TRBV25-1
clone size: .
J gene: TRBJ1-2
CDR3 protein: CASSEWGTAYGYTF
CDR3 DNA: TGTGCCAGCAGTGAATGGGGGACGGCCTATGGCTACACCTTC

D gene: TRBD2
V gene: TRBV19
clone size: .
J gene: TRBJ2-1
CDR3 protein: CASTRLAGGNEQFF
CDR3 DNA: TGTGCCAGTACCAGACTAGCGGGGGGGAATGAGCAGTTCTTC

D gene: TRBD1
V gene: TRBV19
clone size: .
J gene: TRBJ1-5
CDR3 protein: CASSIQGDQPQHF
CDR3 DNA: TGTGCCAGTAGTATCCAGGGGGACCAGCCCCAGCATTTT

D gene: .
V gene: TRBV2
clone size: .
J gene: TRBJ1-2
CDR3 protein: CASSEIPEGGGYGYTF
CDR3 DNA: TGTGCCAGCAGTGAAATCCCGGAGGGCGGAGGGTATGGCTACACCTTC

D gene: .
V gene: TRBV10-1
clone size: .
J gene: TRBJ1-1
CDR3 protein: CASSYTGGWMNTEAFF
CDR3 DNA: TGCGCCAGCAGTTACACGGGAGGATGGATGAACACTGAAGCTTTCTTT

D gene: .
V gene: TRBV7-8
clone size: .
J gene: TRBJ2-7
CDR3 protein: CASSLLSLSYEQYF
CDR3 DNA: TGTGCCAGCAGCTTATTAAGCCTGTCCTACGAGCAGTACTTC

D gene: .
V gene: TRBV7-9
clone size: .
J gene: TRBJ1-2
CDR3 protein: CASSPPVGLNNYGYTF
CDR3 DNA: TGTGCCAGCAGCCCACCGGTGGGGCTAAATAACTATGGCTACACCTTC

D gene: .
V gene: TRBV5-1
clone size: .
J gene: TRBJ1-3
CDR3 protein: CASSGGIAGNTIYF
CDR3 DNA: TGCGCCAGCAGCGGAGGGATCGCTGGAAACACCATATATTTT

D gene: TRBD1
V gene: TRBV7-9
clone size: .
J gene: TRBJ1-1
CDR3 protein: CASSLGRTDRGFMNTEAFF
CDR3 DNA: TGTGCCAGCAGCTTAGGGAGAACGGACAGGGGATTCATGAACACTGAAGCTTTCTTT

D gene: TRBD2
V gene: TRBV6-1
clone size: .
J gene: TRBJ2-7
CDR3 protein: CASSGLAGADEQYF
CDR3 DNA: TGTGCCAGCAGCGGACTAGCGGGAGCGGACGAGCAGTACTTC

D gene: .
V gene: TRBV5-1
clone size: .
J gene: TRBJ2-7
CDR3 protein: CASSLNAHEQYF
CDR3 DNA: TGCGCCAGCAGCTTGAATGCCCACGAGCAGTACTTC

D gene: .
V gene: TRBV19
clone size: .
J gene: TRBJ1-5
CDR3 protein: CASSIAEAGPQHF
CDR3 DNA: TGTGCCAGTAGTATAGCGGAGGCCGGGCCCCAGCATTTT

D gene: .
V gene: TRBV6-1
clone size: .
J gene: TRBJ1-1
CDR3 protein: CASSDWDGKNTEAFF
CDR3 DNA: TGTGCCAGCAGTGACTGGGACGGAAAGAACACTGAAGCTTTCTTT

D gene: TRBD1
V gene: TRBV6-6
clone size: .
J gene: TRBJ2-7
CDR3 protein: CASTGPGQVSYEQYF
CDR3 DNA: TGTGCCAGCACCGGACCCGGACAGGTATCCTACGAGCAGTACTTC

D gene: .
V gene: TRBV7-9
clone size: .
J gene: TRBJ1-5
CDR3 protein: CASTDSREDQPQHF
CDR3 DNA: TGTGCCTCCACGGACAGCCGAGAGGATCAGCCCCAGCATTTT

D gene: .
V gene: TRBV4-1
clone size: .
J gene: TRBJ1-2
CDR3 protein: CASSDPGYNYGYTF
CDR3 DNA: TGCGCCAGCAGCGATCCAGGGTACAACTATGGCTACACCTTC

D gene: TRBD1
V gene: TRBV27
clone size: .
J gene: TRBJ2-2
CDR3 protein: CASTPTGGTGELFF
CDR3 DNA: TGTGCCAGCACCCCGACAGGGGGCACCGGGGAGCTGTTTTTT

D gene: TRBD1
V gene: TRBV27
clone size: .
J gene: TRBJ2-7
CDR3 protein: CASSLLSGTGVSYEQYF
CDR3 DNA: TGTGCCAGCAGTTTATTGAGTGGGACAGGGGTCTCCTACGAGCAGTACTTC

D gene: .
V gene: TRBV2
clone size: .
J gene: TRBJ1-3
CDR3 protein: CASSGPSGNTIYF
CDR3 DNA: TGTGCCAGCAGTGGACCTTCTGGAAACACCATATATTTT

D gene: TRBD2
V gene: TRBV9
clone size: .
J gene: TRBJ2-7
CDR3 protein: CASSEGWERETYEQYF
CDR3 DNA: TGTGCCAGCAGCGAGGGTTGGGAGCGGGAAACTTACGAGCAGTACTTC

D gene: .
V gene: TRBV7-8
clone size: .
J gene: TRBJ2-7
CDR3 protein: CASSSTGLGISYEQYF
CDR3 DNA: TGTGCCAGCAGTTCCACGGGACTCGGTATATCCTACGAGCAGTACTTC

D gene: .
V gene: TRBV18
clone size: .
J gene: TRBJ2-7
CDR3 protein: CASSPQAQLGSYEQYF
CDR3 DNA: TGTGCCAGCTCACCACAGGCCCAATTGGGGTCCTACGAGCAGTACTTC

D gene: TRBD1
V gene: TRBV6-5
clone size: .
J gene: TRBJ2-5
CDR3 protein: CASRPTGAIQETQYF
CDR3 DNA: TGTGCCAGCAGACCCACAGGGGCCATACAAGAGACCCAGTACTTC

D gene: TRBD1
V gene: TRBV7-2
clone size: .
J gene: TRBJ2-7
CDR3 protein: CASSLPGTGFEQYF
CDR3 DNA: TGTGCCAGCAGCCTACCCGGGACAGGGTTCGAGCAGTACTTC

D gene: TRBD2
V gene: TRBV6-6
clone size: .
J gene: TRBJ2-3
CDR3 protein: CASSYGGLAGDTQYF
CDR3 DNA: TGTGCCAGCAGTTACGGGGGACTAGCGGGAGATACGCAGTATTTT

D gene: .
V gene: TRBV7-9
clone size: .
J gene: TRBJ2-5
CDR3 protein: CASSEPLIGRKYQETQYF
CDR3 DNA: TGTGCCAGCAGCGAGCCCCTGATCGGCAGAAAGTACCAAGAGACCCAGTACTTC

D gene: .
V gene: TRBV27
clone size: .
J gene: TRBJ2-7
CDR3 protein: CASSSYMQGEQYF
CDR3 DNA: TGTGCCAGCAGTAGTTATATGCAGGGCGAGCAGTACTTC

D gene: .
V gene: TRBV7-9
clone size: .
J gene: TRBJ2-7
CDR3 protein: CASSLVGGDEQYF
CDR3 DNA: TGTGCCAGCAGCTTAGTGGGGGGAGACGAGCAGTACTTC

D gene: TRBD1
V gene: TRBV29-1
clone size: .
J gene: TRBJ2-7
CDR3 protein: CSVVVDRGGYEQYF
CDR3 DNA: TGCAGCGTTGTGGTCGACAGGGGGGGATACGAGCAGTACTTC

D gene: .
V gene: TRBV27
clone size: .
J gene: TRBJ2-5
CDR3 protein: CASSWRGPTWETQYF
CDR3 DNA: TGTGCCAGCAGTTGGCGGGGCCCGACGTGGGAGACCCAGTACTTC

D gene: .
V gene: TRBV7-9
clone size: .
J gene: TRBJ2-3
CDR3 protein: CASSDSSTDTQYF
CDR3 DNA: TGTGCCAGCAGCGACTCAAGCACAGATACGCAGTATTTT

D gene: .
V gene: TRBV28
clone size: .
J gene: TRBJ2-7
CDR3 protein: CASSLRDILYEQYF
CDR3 DNA: TGTGCCAGCAGTTTAAGGGACATTCTCTACGAGCAGTACTTC

D gene: .
V gene: TRBV4-3
clone size: once
J gene: TRBJ2-5
CDR3 protein: CASSQGVPAGLQETQYF
CDR3 DNA: TGCGCCAGCAGCCAAGGGGTCCCGGCGGGGCTCCAAGAGACCCAGTACTTC

D gene: .
V gene: TRBV30
clone size: .
J gene: TRBJ2-2
CDR3 protein: CAWSVAANTGELFF
CDR3 DNA: TGTGCCTGGAGTGTAGCAGCGAACACCGGGGAGCTGTTTTTT

D gene: .
V gene: TRBV28
clone size: once
J gene: TRBJ2-2
CDR3 protein: CASNLMAGELFF
CDR3 DNA: TGTGCCAGCAACCTTATGGCCGGGGAGCTGTTTTTT

D gene: .
V gene: TRBV6-5
clone size: .
J gene: TRBJ2-2
CDR3 protein: CASEDDAGELFF
CDR3 DNA: TGTGCCAGCGAGGACGACGCCGGGGAGCTGTTTTTT

D gene: .
V gene: TRBV4-1
clone size: .
J gene: TRBJ1-2
CDR3 protein: CASSQEGLDYGYTF
CDR3 DNA: TGCGCCAGCAGCCAAGAGGGACTGGACTATGGCTACACCTTC

D gene: .
V gene: TRBV25-1
clone size: .
J gene: TRBJ2-1
CDR3 protein: CASSEWGDSYNEQFF
CDR3 DNA: TGTGCCAGCAGTGAATGGGGGGATTCATACAATGAGCAGTTCTTC

D gene: .
V gene: TRBV2
clone size: .
J gene: TRBJ1-4
CDR3 protein: CASSEALEGLNEKLFF
CDR3 DNA: TGTGCCAGCAGTGAAGCGCTTGAGGGCTTAAATGAAAAACTGTTTTTT

D gene: TRBD1
V gene: TRBV28
clone size: .
J gene: TRBJ1-2
CDR3 protein: CASSFSGGGGYTF
CDR3 DNA: TGTGCCAGCAGTTTCTCAGGGGGCGGCGGCTACACCTTC

D gene: .
V gene: TRBV27
clone size: .
J gene: TRBJ2-3
CDR3 protein: CASSLSMGVDTQYF
CDR3 DNA: TGTGCCAGCAGTTTATCGATGGGGGTGGATACGCAGTATTTT

D gene: .
V gene: TRBV7-6
clone size: .
J gene: TRBJ2-7
CDR3 protein: CASSSREAPSFYEQYF
CDR3 DNA: TGTGCCAGCAGCTCACGTGAGGCCCCCTCGTTCTACGAGCAGTACTTC

D gene: .
V gene: TRBV11-2
clone size: once
J gene: TRBJ2-7
CDR3 protein: CASSLGGGTVEQYF
CDR3 DNA: TGTGCCAGCAGCTTAGGAGGGGGGACAGTGGAGCAGTACTTC

D gene: .
V gene: TRBV30
clone size: few
J gene: TRBJ1-5
CDR3 protein: CAWSGGSNQPQHF
CDR3 DNA: TGTGCCTGGAGTGGGGGTAGCAATCAGCCCCAGCATTTT

D gene: .
V gene: TRBV5-1
clone size: .
J gene: TRBJ2-3
CDR3 protein: CASSLARSFTDTQYF
CDR3 DNA: TGCGCCAGCAGCTTGGCCCGTTCTTTCACAGATACGCAGTATTTT

D gene: TRBD1
V gene: TRBV5-5
clone size: .
J gene: TRBJ2-7
CDR3 protein: CASSWGTAYEQYF
CDR3 DNA: TGTGCCAGCAGCTGGGGGACAGCCTACGAGCAGTACTTC

D gene: .
V gene: TRBV7-9
clone size: .
J gene: TRBJ2-1
CDR3 protein: CASSLNYGPHNEQFF
CDR3 DNA: TGTGCCAGCAGCTTAAATTATGGTCCACACAATGAGCAGTTCTTC

D gene: TRBD2
V gene: TRBV4-3
clone size: .
J gene: TRBJ2-4
CDR3 protein: CASSQGRGIRREGLNIQYF
CDR3 DNA: TGCGCCAGCAGCCAAGGGAGGGGTATACGGCGGGAGGGCCTGAACATTCAGTACTTC